This record concerns one TCR beta chain sequence. The data were produced by immunoSEQ multiplex PCR, yet TCRdb's version contains in-frame clones alone and is incomplete. The table lists 130,000 or so clones, more than 75% of them singletons, with less than 1.3% in the top ten. The sample comes from a study of T cell responses to AZD1222 COVID-19 vaccine. Germline assignment: CDR1 SGDLS and CDR2 YYNGEE. Trimming shortened V by 0 bases and J by 8 bases, and 12 bases separated the two germline ends. The CDR3 extends over 14 amino acids. The gene calls are TRBV9 and TRBJ2-1, with D perhaps matching TRBD1 (5 bases). The sequencing here drew on peripheral blood, taken 28 days after the second AZD1222 dose. The sequence came from an adult who received the AZD1222 COVID-19 vaccine. Here the CDR3 DNA reads TGTGCCAGCAGCGTAGGGGTTAAAGGGGATGAGCAGTTCTTC. Encoded protein: CASSVGVKGDEQFF.